The T cell receptor (beta chain) under discussion was sequenced for a study of blood T cell repertoires in COVID-19 (dated by TCRdb to about 2020). Background on the whole study: Samples from collaborators originated in the United States, Italy and Spain and spanned both the acute and convalescent phases of COVID-19. A de-identified subject ID, COVID-19 status, age in years and sex were almost always included in the sample metadata. The samples were drawn from the first 160 participants of the ongoing ImmuneRACE study and from 1,254 subjects provided by 6 global collaborators. The repertoires were released in a freely available public database intended as a resource for research on the immune response to SARS-CoV-2. The prospective study material was composed of cDNA or gDNA derived from T cells, B-cell-depleted T cells, or PBMCs. Deeply sampled blood TCRbeta repertoires from subjects exposed to, actively infected with, or recovered from COVID-19 were included in the dataset. Where HLA class I and class II types were available, the types were taken from metadata supplied by the sample provider, not from assay-based typing. Broader findings and caveats from the paper: The quantity of clinical and demographic metadata differed by source and by participant and was supplied without curation.

Relative to germline, V is 2 bases shorter and J is 6 bases shorter, with 11 bases between their ends. The CDR3, from cysteine to phenylalanine, totals 15 residues. Solely the CDR3 DNA is kept, with 45 bases framed from the first base. Looking up the germline V gene yields CDR1 SGHAT and CDR2 FQNNGV. In Seattle, one collaborating source enrolled patients while the infection was active and tracked those patients longitudinally over the course of disease. Each collaborating institution followed its own protocols to collect whole blood in K2EDTA tubes. For TCRbeta analysis, collaborator samples were shipped as frozen whole blood, as isolated PBMCs, or as DNA extracted from either sample type. TCRbeta CDR3 regions were amplified from genomic DNA by means of the immunoSEQ Assay, a bias-controlled multiplex PCR. In the original analysis: Nucleated cell counts per sample were estimated from amplification of reference gene primers within the assay. To quantify the absolute abundance of each unique TCRbeta CDR3 rearrangement, sequence reads were collapsed and filtered. For each sample, productive Simpson clonality was calculated as the square root of Simpson's diversity index across productive rearrangements. What TCRdb holds here is the immuneACCESS table cut down to in-frame rearrangements. Part of the clones is not present; checked against another copy, under half of the missing clones reflect an unresolved V gene, and the others are unexplained. V, J and clone size reflect that table, while D and trimming were determined from the DNA. The sample table holds about 130,000 clones, of which roughly 80% were seen once. Clones ranked in the top ten supply 4.5% to 6% of the sample.

In regard to this clone: Its binding antigen is unknown. One base away there is no much larger clone; base qualities are not given.

The source of this sequence is an elderly man with COVID-19, enrolled during active disease. The sequenced sample consisted of peripheral blood. The rearrangement combines TRBV11-2 with TRBJ1-6; the D gene remains uncertain. For the CDR3, the sequence is CASSLSAGSNSPLHF. The DNA sequence is as follows: TGTGCCAGCAGCTTAAGTGCAGGAAGTAATTCACCCCTCCACTTT.